This T cell receptor beta chain appears in the sequencing data of a study of spatial heterogeneity in lung cancer. Single TCR cDNA molecules each had their own unique molecular identifier. One entry per CDR3 protein results from TCRdb running MiXCR on the 5' RACE reads. The sample includes tens of thousands of distinct CDR3 sequences, 4.5% to 7.5% of them seen just once. This clonotype was seen repeatedly, ten times or more. Time point denoted: blood at routine non-recurrence follow-up after resection. In each case, whole RNA from tumor, nontumor lung or frozen PBMC was sequenced unsorted. The germline CDR1 and CDR2 sequences are SQVTM and ANQGSEA. V gave up 7 bases and J gave up 6 bases; unmatched junction bases: 7. This CDR3 has 13 amino acids.

The receptor comes from a male donor with early-stage non-small cell lung cancer. Here the sequenced sample was PBMCs, taken at follow-up. The V call is TRBV29-1, the J call TRBJ1-2, with 11 bases that match TRBD1. The CDR3 is CSAPGQGVDGYTF. CDR3 nucleotide sequence: TGCAGCGCTCCGGGACAGGGGGTGGATGGCTACACCTTC.